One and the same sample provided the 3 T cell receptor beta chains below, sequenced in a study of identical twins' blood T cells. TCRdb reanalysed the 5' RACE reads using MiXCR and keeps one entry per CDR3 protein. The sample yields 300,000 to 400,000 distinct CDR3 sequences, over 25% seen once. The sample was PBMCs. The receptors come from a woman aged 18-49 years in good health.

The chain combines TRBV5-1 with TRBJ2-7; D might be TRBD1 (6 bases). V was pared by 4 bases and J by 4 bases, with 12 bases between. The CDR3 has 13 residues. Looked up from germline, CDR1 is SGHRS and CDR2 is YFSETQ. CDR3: CASSTGTEYEQYF. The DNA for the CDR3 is TGCGCCAGCAGCACAGGGACCGAGTACGAGCAGTACTTC.

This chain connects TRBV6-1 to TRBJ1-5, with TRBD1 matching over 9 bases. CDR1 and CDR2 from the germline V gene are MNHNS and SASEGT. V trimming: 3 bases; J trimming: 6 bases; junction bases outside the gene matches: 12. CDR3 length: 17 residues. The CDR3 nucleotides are TGTGCCAGCAGTGAGTTTCCGGGACAGGGTAAGATTCAGCCCCAGCATTTT. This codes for CASSEFPGQGKIQPQHF.

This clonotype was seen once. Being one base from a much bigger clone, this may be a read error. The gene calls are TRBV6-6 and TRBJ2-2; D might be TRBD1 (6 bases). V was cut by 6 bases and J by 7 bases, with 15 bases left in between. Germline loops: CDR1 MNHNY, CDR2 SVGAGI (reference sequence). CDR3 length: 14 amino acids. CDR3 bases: TGTGCCAGCAGACCAGCCGGGACAAGCGGGGAGCTGTTTTTT. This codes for CASRPAGTSGELFF.